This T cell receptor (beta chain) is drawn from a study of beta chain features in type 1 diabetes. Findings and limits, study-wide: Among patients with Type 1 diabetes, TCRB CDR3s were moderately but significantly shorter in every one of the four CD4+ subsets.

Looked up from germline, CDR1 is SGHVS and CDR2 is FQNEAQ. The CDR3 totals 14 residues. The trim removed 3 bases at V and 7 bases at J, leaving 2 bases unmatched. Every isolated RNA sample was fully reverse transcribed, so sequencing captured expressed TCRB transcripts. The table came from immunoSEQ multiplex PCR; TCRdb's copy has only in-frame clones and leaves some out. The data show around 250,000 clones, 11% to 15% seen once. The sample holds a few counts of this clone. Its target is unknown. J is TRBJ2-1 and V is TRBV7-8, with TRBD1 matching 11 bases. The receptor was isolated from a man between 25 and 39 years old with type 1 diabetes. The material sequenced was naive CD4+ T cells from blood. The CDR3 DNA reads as TGTGCCAGCAGCTTTGGGGACAGGGGGAATGAGCAGTTCTTC. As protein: CASSFGDRGNEQFF.